The clone carrying this TCR beta chain was counted at least ten times. This sample was included in a study of T-cell reconstitution after alpha-beta-depleted transplantation in children. Preparation of the TCRbeta library involved a method that used unique molecular identifiers. TCRdb re-called the PCR reads with MiXCR, one entry per CDR3 protein. The repertoire holds approximately 350,000 distinct CDR3 sequences, with about 14% as singletons. Trimming at V came to 2 bases and at J to 0 bases, leaving 1 base not matched to a gene. The CDR3 is 15 amino acids. Per germline, CDR1 GTSNPN and CDR2 SVGIG (reference sequence).

The sample here was PBMCs, taken from the stem cell graft. The source is a human donor who donated a stem cell graft to a child with Fanconi anemia. The chain is built from TRBV30 and TRBJ2-6; TRBD1 agrees at 7 bases. DNA for the CDR3: TGTGCCTGGAGTCCAGGGGGCTCTGGGGCCAACGTCCTGACTTTC. It yields the protein CAWSPGGSGANVLTF.